The T cell receptor beta chain under discussion was sequenced for a study of T cells in Graves' hyperthyroidism and ophthalmopathy. Template material for amplifying TCR beta CDR3 regions consisted of RNA transcripts. Researchers ran a first-round RT-PCR on the TCR CDR3 using the HTBI primer set. TCRdb re-analysed the multiplex PCR reads in MiXCR, keeping a single row per CDR3 protein. In the table there are some 250,000 distinct CDR3 sequences, just over 14% of which are singletons. Predating any ophthalmopathy symptoms, the blood sample was taken at first hyperthyroidism diagnosis. This clonotype was observed a handful of times. The receptor was derived from a woman aged 40 to 49 with Graves' hyperthyroidism that later progressed to Graves' ophthalmopathy. Input material: blood.

The CDR3 reads CASSQDPTSGFEFF. The DNA for the CDR3 is TGTGCCAGCAGCCAAGATCCTACTAGCGGCTTCGAGTTCTTC. The gene calls are TRBV3-1 and TRBJ2-1, with 8 nucleotides matching TRBD2. This CDR3 comprises 14 residues. Germline V gene data show CDR1 as LGHDT and CDR2 as YNNKEL (reference sequence). Unmatched junction bases numbered 9, after V lost 0 bases and J lost 14 bases.